The rows below give T cell receptor beta chains drawn from one sample of a study of blood T cell repertoires in COVID-19. Only in-frame clones appear in the TCRdb table, and some are missing; sequencing was by immunoSEQ multiplex PCR. The sample has about 260,000 clones, 85% to 90% seen once. Sequenced: PBMCs or T cells enriched from blood (not recorded which). These TCRs come from a man in his fifties who had been exposed to COVID-19. Each CDR3 is given with its conserved first and last residue. Fields, in order: V gene, clone size, D gene, J gene, CDR3 DNA, CDR3 protein. A D gene is named only where the DNA matches it firmly. Expanded clones are given a class, and other clones once, few, many or no size at all.

TRBV28,-,-,TRBJ1-2,TGTGCCAGCAGACGAACCACGGGGGTGAGTGGCTACACCTTC,CASRRTTGVSGYTF
TRBV6-4,few,TRBD1,TRBJ2-1,TGTGCCAGCAGTGACACAGGGGGCTCCTACAATGAGCAGTTCTTC,CASSDTGGSYNEQFF
TRBV19,-,TRBD2,TRBJ2-6,TGTGCCAGTAGTAGTGAACCTAGCGGATGGATCTCTGGGGCCAACGTCCTGACTTTC,CASSSEPSGWISGANVLTF
TRBV5-1,-,TRBD1,TRBJ2-1,TGCGCCAGCAGCTTGTCGACAGGGGTTCCCTACAATGAGCAGTTCTTC,CASSLSTGVPYNEQFF
TRBV12-3/TRBV12-4,-,-,TRBJ2-5,TGTGCCAGCAGTTTCGTGGGGCGGGGGACCCAGTACTTC,CASSFVGRGTQYF
TRBV3-1/TRBV3-2,-,-,TRBJ2-5,TGTGCCAGCAGCCAAGATCCCAGGGCGGAGACCCAGTACTTC,CASSQDPRAETQYF
TRBV7-2,-,-,TRBJ1-4,TGTGCCAGCAGCCCAGGGTTCGTGCCTAATGAAAAACTGTTTTTT,CASSPGFVPNEKLFF
TRBV5-4,-,-,TRBJ1-1,TGTGCCAGCAGCTTGGAGGGGAATTACGTGAACACTGAAGCTTTCTTT,CASSLEGNYVNTEAFF
TRBV18,-,TRBD1,TRBJ1-1,TGTGCCAACCCCCCCACCTCAGGGGGGAACACTGAAGCTTTCTTT,CANPPTSGGNTEAFF
TRBV7-2,-,-,TRBJ2-3,TGTGCCAGCAGCTTAATAACCGGGGGAGGTGATACGCAGTATTTT,CASSLITGGGDTQYF
TRBV5-4,-,TRBD2,TRBJ2-2,TGTGCCAGCAGCCCCCGGGGGACTAGCGGGAGAACCGGGGAGCTGTTTTTT,CASSPRGTSGRTGELFF
TRBV28,-,-,TRBJ1-5,TGTGCCACCAACTTGCGGGGTTATTCGGGTCGACAGCCCCAGCATTTT,CATNLRGYSGRQPQHF
TRBV10-2,-,TRBD2,TRBJ2-3,TGCGCCAGCAGTGCTAGCGGTAGCACAGATACGCAGTATTTT,CASSASGSTDTQYF
TRBV5-5,-,TRBD1,TRBJ1-1,TGTGCCAGCAGCCCGGGATTCGACAGGGGAGCTTTCTTT,CASSPGFDRGAFF
TRBV7-9,-,TRBD2,TRBJ2-1,TGTGCCAGCAGCATCGGGACTAGCGGATACAATGAGCAGTTCTTC,CASSIGTSGYNEQFF
TRBV28,-,-,TRBJ1-1,TGTGCCAGCAGTTTATGGGGCCCGGAACACACGAACACTGAAGCTTTCTTT,CASSLWGPEHTNTEAFF
TRBV11-3,-,-,TRBJ2-5,TGTGCCAGCAGCTTAGCGAACCTACGGGAGACCCAGTACTTC,CASSLANLRETQYF
TRBV3-1/TRBV3-2,-,TRBD1,TRBJ1-2,TGTGCCAGCGCTGACAGGGTCTATGGCTACACCTTC,CASADRVYGYTF
TRBV2,-,TRBD1,TRBJ1-1,TGTGCCAGCAGTGTTTTAGGGCGGGACAGGGGAGGAGCTTTCTTT,CASSVLGRDRGGAFF
TRBV27,-,TRBD1,TRBJ2-7,TGTGCCAGCAGTCCGACAGGGGGACCCTACGAGCAGTACTTC,CASSPTGGPYEQYF
TRBV7-2,-,-,TRBJ2-3,TGTGCCAGCAGCTTAGTAGGCACAGATACGCAGTATTTT,CASSLVGTDTQYF
TRBV10-3,-,-,TRBJ2-7,TGTGCCATCAGTGACCAAAGCGGGTCCTACGAGCAGTACTTC,CAISDQSGSYEQYF
TRBV5-1,-,TRBD2,TRBJ2-3,TGCGCCAGCAGCGGGACGACTAGCGGGAGGATATCGGGGTATTTT,CASSGTTSGRISGYF
TRBV28,-,TRBD2,TRBJ2-1,TGTGCCAGCAGTGGGGCGGGAAAGCTAGCGGAAAATTACAATGAGCAGTTCTTC,CASSGAGKLAENYNEQFF
TRBV7-9,-,TRBD2,TRBJ2-1,TGTGCCAGCAGCTTGAGCGGGGGGAGCTACAATGAGCAGTTCTTC,CASSLSGGSYNEQFF
TRBV10-1,-,TRBD2,TRBJ2-2,TGCGCCAGCAGCCCCGGGAGGACCGGGGAGCTGTTTTTT,CASSPGRTGELFF
TRBV28,-,TRBD2,TRBJ2-3,TGTGCCAGCAGTCTCCGACTAGCGGGAGTGAATACGCAGTATTTT,CASSLRLAGVNTQYF